These 18 T cell receptor beta chains were sequenced from one sample in a study of blood T cell repertoires in COVID-19. Clones were read by immunoSEQ multiplex PCR, and TCRdb kept only the in-frame ones, dropping some. The table has about 110,000 clones, roughly 85% seen once; the top ten hold 16%. Sequences were obtained from peripheral blood. The source of these receptors is a woman aged 80 or older with active or convalescent COVID-19.

This rearrangement joins TRBV29-1 to TRBJ2-7, with 7 bases identical to TRBD1. Looked up from germline, CDR1 is SQVTM and CDR2 is ANQGSEA. The CDR3 length is 13 residues. The J segment lost 7 bases and the V segment lost 6 bases, leaving 12 bases of the junction unmatched. CDR3 nucleotide sequence: TGCAGCGTAACTACGACAGGGACGGGGGAGCAGTACTTC. It yields the protein CSVTTTGTGEQYF.

This chain joins TRBV9 and TRBJ2-7; 7 nucleotides match TRBD1. The ends lost 2 bases at V and 2 bases at J; junction bases unmatched: 4. The CDR3 runs to 14 residues. Germline loops: CDR1 SGDLS, CDR2 YYNGEE. CDR3 region: CASSVGQHPYEQYF. CDR3 DNA sequence: TGTGCCAGCAGCGTGGGACAGCATCCCTACGAGCAGTACTTC. Using reference TRBV9 and TRBJ2-7 for the parts outside the CDR3, the full variable domain is DSGVTQTPKHLITATGQRVTLRCSPRSGDLSVYWYQQSLDQGLQFLIQYYNGEERAKGNILERFSAQQFPDLHSELNLSSLELGDSALYFCASSVGQHPYEQYFGPGTRLTVT.

This clone has just one count. The chain employs TRBV7-9 and TRBJ2-1; 11 bases map to TRBD2. V was pared by 1 base and J by 6 bases, with 2 bases of the junction left unmatched. The CDR3 is 15 residues long. Germline lookup yields CDR1 SEHNR and CDR2 FQNEAQ (reference sequence). In nucleotides, the CDR3 is TGTGCCAGCAGCTTAGGTAGCGGGAGGGTCAATGAGCAGTTCTTC. Translating gives CASSLGSGRVNEQFF.

The rearrangement links TRBV6-5 to TRBJ2-1; D is perhaps TRBD2 (6 bases). The CDR3 is 15 residues long. V shed 6 bases and J shed 6 bases, with 18 bases lying between them. Looked up from germline, CDR1 is MNHEY and CDR2 is SVGAGI. In nucleotides, the CDR3 is TGTGCCAGCAGCCCCGGGGAAGGGGAGGTCAATGAGCAGTTCTTC. The encoded protein is CASSPGEGEVNEQFF.

Concerning this clone: Other DNA sequences from this sample encode an identical CDR3 as well. The rearrangement links TRBV28 to TRBJ1-1; 10 bases are shared with TRBD1. J gave up 4 bases and V 4 bases, and 6 bases lay outside the gene matches. CDR1 MDHEN and CDR2 SYDVKM come from the germline V gene. The CDR3 extends over 15 amino acids. This CDR3 reads CASSSPGQGSTEAFF. The CDR3 DNA sequence: TGTGCCAGCAGTTCACCGGGACAGGGGAGCACTGAAGCTTTCTTT.

In its sample, this clone was seen once. CDR3 sequence: CASSIDRTDRGDGYTF. The CDR3 bases are TGTGCCAGTAGTATAGATCGGACGGACAGGGGAGATGGCTACACCTTC. The genes are TRBV19 and TRBJ1-2; 9 nucleotides agree with TRBD1. V shed 0 bases, J shed 6 bases, and the junction held 8 bases outside the gene matches. Germline values: CDR1 LNHDA, CDR2 SQIVND (reference sequence). The CDR3 runs to 16 residues. Drawing the rest from reference TRBV19 and TRBJ1-2, the complete variable domain is DGGITQSPKYLFRKEGQNVTLSCEQNLNHDAMYWYRQDPGQGLRLIYYSQIVNDFQKGDIAEGYSVSREKKESFPLTVTSAQKNPTAFYLCASSIDRTDRGDGYTFGSGTRLTVV.

The chain is built from TRBV3-1 (or the pseudogene TRBV3-2) and TRBJ2-3; no reliable D call. Germline V gives CDR1 LGHDT, CDR2 YNNKEL (reference sequence). The V and J ends lost 3 bases and 2 bases respectively, with 3 bases between them. This CDR3 comprises 12 residues. The CDR3 region has the DNA TGTGCCAGCAGCCACTCCACAGATACGCAGTATTTT. Residues: CASSHSTDTQYF.

This clone was found a few times. The chain carries TRBV6-6 and TRBJ2-2; 8 nucleotides line up with TRBD2. CDR1 MNHNY and CDR2 SVGAGI come from the germline V gene (reference sequence). J lost 3 bases, V lost 4 bases, and 1 base had no gene match. The CDR3 spans 14 residues. In nucleotides, the CDR3 is TGTGCCAGCAGTTTAGCGGGATACACCGGGGAGCTGTTTTTT. Residues: CASSLAGYTGELFF.

The rearrangement joins TRBV6-2 or TRBV6-3 to TRBJ1-5; 8 bases agree with TRBD1. The V segment lost 2 bases and the J segment 6 bases; nucleotides outside the gene matches: 12. Germline V gene data show CDR1 as MNHEY and CDR2 as SVGEGT. The CDR3 is made up of 17 amino acids. CDR3 sequence: CASSYDLRRGLGQPQHF. CDR3 DNA sequence: TGTGCCAGCAGTTACGACCTTCGCAGGGGGCTAGGTCAGCCCCAGCATTTT.

The V and J genes are TRBV9 and TRBJ1-2; 8 nucleotides line up with TRBD1. The V segment lost 0 bases and the J segment 5 bases; nucleotides outside the gene matches: 6. This CDR3 spans 15 amino acids. Germline V gene data show CDR1 as SGDLS and CDR2 as YYNGEE. CDR3 sequence reads: CASSVAGGAGYGYTF. CDR3 DNA sequence: TGTGCCAGCAGCGTAGCAGGGGGCGCCGGATATGGCTACACCTTC. The full variable domain, completed using reference TRBV9 and TRBJ1-2, is DSGVTQTPKHLITATGQRVTLRCSPRSGDLSVYWYQQSLDQGLQFLIQYYNGEERAKGNILERFSAQQFPDLHSELNLSSLELGDSALYFCASSVAGGAGYGYTFGSGTRLTVV.

CDR3 in amino acids: CASRQGIWTEAFF. For the CDR3, the DNA is TGTGCCAGCAGGCAGGGGATTTGGACTGAAGCTTTCTTT. The chain carries TRBV12-3 or TRBV12-4 and TRBJ1-1; D is perhaps TRBD1 (6 bases). The V and J ends lost 6 bases and 5 bases respectively, with 13 bases between them. The CDR3 runs 13 residues.

The chain employs TRBV7-2 and TRBJ2-7, with 10 bases aligning to TRBD2. Germline V gives CDR1 SGHTA, CDR2 FQGNSA. CDR3 length equals 18 residues. Trimming removed 5 bases from V and 6 bases from J; junction bases left unmatched: 19. The CDR3 bases are TGTGCCAGCAGCCGCCGATTTTCTAGCGGGAGTAGAGGTTCCGAGCAGTACTTC. Translating it yields CASSRRFSSGSRGSEQYF.

The chain uses TRBV3-1 (or the pseudogene TRBV3-2) and TRBJ2-7, with a tentative D call TRBD2 (5 bases). V lost 1 base and J lost 6, with 10 bases in between. Germline-derived CDR1 and CDR2 are LGHDT and YNNKEL (reference sequence). The CDR3 is made up of 13 amino acids. The CDR3 protein is CASSQAGGSEQYF. The CDR3 nucleotides read TGTGCCAGCAGCCAAGCCGGCGGGTCCGAGCAGTACTTC.

This clone was detected a few times. The sample holds other DNA sequences that translate to the same CDR3. J is TRBJ1-5 and V is TRBV6-5; weak D call: TRBD1 (6 bases). V dropped 2 bases and J dropped 0 bases, with 8 bases sitting between them. Germline assignment: CDR1 MNHEY and CDR2 SVGAGI. The CDR3 loop spans 15 amino acids. This CDR3 reads CASSYNRDSNQPQHF. The CDR3 nucleotides read TGTGCCAGCAGTTACAACAGGGATAGCAATCAGCCCCAGCATTTT.

The chain is built from TRBV19 and TRBJ2-7, with 8 bases lining up with TRBD2. The CDR3 totals 14 residues. V shed 6 bases and J 5 bases; nucleotides not matched to a gene: 9. From germline, CDR1 is LNHDA and CDR2 SQIVND (reference sequence). The DNA for the CDR3 is TGTGCCAGTAGACCAGCGGGAGCTGTGAACGAGCAGTACTTC. It codes for CASRPAGAVNEQYF.

This chain uses TRBV29-1 with TRBJ2-4, with TRBD1 identical over 12 bases. Germline CDR1 SQVTM, CDR2 ANQGSEA. V shed 6 bases, J shed 6 bases, and the junction held 6 bases outside the gene matches. This CDR3 has 14 residues. This CDR3 reads CSVGQGARTNIQYF. DNA for the CDR3: TGCAGCGTGGGACAGGGGGCGCGGACAAACATTCAGTACTTC.

This clone was recorded only once. This chain uses TRBV9 with TRBJ1-2, with TRBD1 identical over 8 bases. Trimming took 3 bases from V and 4 from J; bases not matched to a gene: 8. Germline V lookup: CDR1 SGDLS, CDR2 YYNGEE. This CDR3 is 15 amino acids long. Here the CDR3 DNA reads TGTGCCAGCAGCGGCGGGACAGGCGAGATCTATGGCTACACCTTC. Translation gives CASSGGTGEIYGYTF. The complete variable domain, with remaining parts taken from reference TRBV9 and TRBJ1-2, reads DSGVTQTPKHLITATGQRVTLRCSPRSGDLSVYWYQQSLDQGLQFLIQYYNGEERAKGNILERFSAQQFPDLHSELNLSSLELGDSALYFCASSGGTGEIYGYTFGSGTRLTVV.

V gene TRBV28 combines with J gene TRBJ2-4; D not resolved. Germline V lookup: CDR1 MDHEN, CDR2 SYDVKM. Trimming pared 3 bases from V and 2 bases from J, leaving 8 bases between. The CDR3 extends over 14 amino acids. The chain's CDR3 is CASSFGFSKNIQYF. CDR3 DNA: TGTGCCAGCAGTTTTGGCTTTTCCAAAAACATTCAGTACTTC.